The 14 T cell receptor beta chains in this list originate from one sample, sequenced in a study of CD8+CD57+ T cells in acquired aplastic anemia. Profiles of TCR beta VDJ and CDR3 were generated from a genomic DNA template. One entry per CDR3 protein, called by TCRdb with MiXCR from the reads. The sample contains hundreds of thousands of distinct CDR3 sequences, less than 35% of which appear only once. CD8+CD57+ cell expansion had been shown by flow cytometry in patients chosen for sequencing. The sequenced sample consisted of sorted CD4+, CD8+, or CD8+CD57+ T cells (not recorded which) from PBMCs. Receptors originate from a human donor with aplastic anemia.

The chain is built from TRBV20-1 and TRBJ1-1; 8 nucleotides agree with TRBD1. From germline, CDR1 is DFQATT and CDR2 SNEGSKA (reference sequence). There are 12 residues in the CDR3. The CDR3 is CRPDRGGTEAFF. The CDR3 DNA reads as TGCAGACCCGACAGGGGTGGGACTGAAGCTTTCTTT.

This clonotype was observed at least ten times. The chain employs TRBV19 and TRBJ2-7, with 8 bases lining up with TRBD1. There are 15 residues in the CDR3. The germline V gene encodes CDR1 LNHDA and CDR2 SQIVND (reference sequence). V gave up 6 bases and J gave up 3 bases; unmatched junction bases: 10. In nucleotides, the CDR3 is TGTGCCAGTAGCCTACCGGACAGGGCGGACTACGAGCAGTACTTC. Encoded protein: CASSLPDRADYEQYF.

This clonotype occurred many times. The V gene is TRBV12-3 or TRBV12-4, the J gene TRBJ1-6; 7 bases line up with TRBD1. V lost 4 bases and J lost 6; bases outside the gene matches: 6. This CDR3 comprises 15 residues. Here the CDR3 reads CASSSSGGGNSPLHF. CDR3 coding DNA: TGTGCCAGCAGTTCCTCAGGGGGGGGTAATTCACCCCTCCACTTT.

DNA for the CDR3: TGCAGTGCTAGAATCGGCGGCACGAGCAATCAGCCCCAGCATTTT. Amino acid sequence: CSARIGGTSNQPQHF. V gene TRBV20-1 combines with J gene TRBJ1-5; the D is unclear. V was pared by 2 bases and J by 1 base, with 12 bases between. This CDR3 has 15 amino acids. The germline CDR1 and CDR2 sequences are DFQATT and SNEGSKA (reference sequence).

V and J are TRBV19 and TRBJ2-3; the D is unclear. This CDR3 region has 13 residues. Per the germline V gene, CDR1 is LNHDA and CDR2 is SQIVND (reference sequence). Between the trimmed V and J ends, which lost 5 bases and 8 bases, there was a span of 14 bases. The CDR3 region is CASSFGPASTQYF. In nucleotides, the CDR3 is TGTGCCAGTAGTTTCGGTCCAGCGAGTACGCAGTATTTT.

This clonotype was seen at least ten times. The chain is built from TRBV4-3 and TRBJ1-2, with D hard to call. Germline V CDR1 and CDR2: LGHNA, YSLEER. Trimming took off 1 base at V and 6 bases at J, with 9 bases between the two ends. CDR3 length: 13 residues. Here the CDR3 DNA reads TGCGCCAGCAGCCAAGGAATTCGTAATGGCTACACCTTC. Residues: CASSQGIRNGYTF.

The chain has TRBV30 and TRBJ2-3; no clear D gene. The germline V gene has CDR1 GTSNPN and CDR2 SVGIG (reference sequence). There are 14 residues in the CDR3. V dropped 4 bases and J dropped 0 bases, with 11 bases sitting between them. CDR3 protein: CAWKAAESTDTQYF. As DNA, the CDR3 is TGTGCCTGGAAGGCGGCGGAAAGCACAGATACGCAGTATTTT.

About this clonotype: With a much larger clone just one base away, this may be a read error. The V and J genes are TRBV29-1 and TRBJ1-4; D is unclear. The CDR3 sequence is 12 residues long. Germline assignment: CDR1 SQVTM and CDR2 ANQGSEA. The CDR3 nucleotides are TGCAGCGTTGAAGATCTTTTTGAAAAACGGTTTTTT. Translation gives CSVEDLFEKRFF. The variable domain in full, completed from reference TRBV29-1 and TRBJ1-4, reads SAVISQKPSRDICQRGTSLTIQCQVDSQVTMMFWYRQQPGQSLTLIATANQGSEATYESGFVIDKFPISRPNLTFSTLTVSNMSPEDSSIYLCSVEDLFEKRFFGSGTQLSVL.

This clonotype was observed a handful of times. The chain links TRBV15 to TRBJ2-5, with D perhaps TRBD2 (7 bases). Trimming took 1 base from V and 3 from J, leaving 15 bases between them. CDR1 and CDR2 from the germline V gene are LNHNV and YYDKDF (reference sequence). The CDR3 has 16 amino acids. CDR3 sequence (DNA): TGTGCCACCAGCAGAGCAACCCTAGGGGGGGAAGAGACCCAGTACTTC. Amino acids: CATSRATLGGEETQYF.

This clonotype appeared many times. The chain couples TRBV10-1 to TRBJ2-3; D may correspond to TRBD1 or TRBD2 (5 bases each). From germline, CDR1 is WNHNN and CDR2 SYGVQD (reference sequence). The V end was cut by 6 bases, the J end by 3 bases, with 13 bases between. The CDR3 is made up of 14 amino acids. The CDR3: CASRRDGETDTQYF. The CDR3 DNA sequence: TGCGCCAGCAGAAGGGACGGAGAAACAGATACGCAGTATTTT.

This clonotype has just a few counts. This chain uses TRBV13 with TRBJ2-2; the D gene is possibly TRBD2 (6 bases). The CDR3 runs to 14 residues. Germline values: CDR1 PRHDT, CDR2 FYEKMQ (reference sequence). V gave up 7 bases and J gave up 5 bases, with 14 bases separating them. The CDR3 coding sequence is TGTGCCAGCAACCGGGCCGCGGGAACCGGGGAGCTGTTTTTT. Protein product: CASNRAAGTGELFF.

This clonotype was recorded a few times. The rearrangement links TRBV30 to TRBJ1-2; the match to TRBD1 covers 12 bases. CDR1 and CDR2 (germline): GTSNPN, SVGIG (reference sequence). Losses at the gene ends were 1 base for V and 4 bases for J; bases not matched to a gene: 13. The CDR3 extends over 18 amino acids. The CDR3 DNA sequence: TGTGCCTGGAGTGACTACCCCGGGACAGGGGGCGTCGGCTATGGCTACACCTTC. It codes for CAWSDYPGTGGVGYGYTF.

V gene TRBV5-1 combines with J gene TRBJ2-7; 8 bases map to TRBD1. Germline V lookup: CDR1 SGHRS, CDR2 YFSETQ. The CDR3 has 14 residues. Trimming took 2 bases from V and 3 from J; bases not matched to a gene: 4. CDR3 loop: CASSFQGAGYEQYF. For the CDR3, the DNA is TGCGCCAGCAGCTTTCAGGGGGCGGGCTACGAGCAGTACTTC.

The CDR3 protein is CASRVIEGEQYF. The DNA for the CDR3 is TGTGCCAGCAGGGTAATCGAGGGAGAGCAGTACTTC. The chain uses TRBV28 and TRBJ2-7; TRBD2 is a possible D gene (5 bases). Trimming left V 6 bases short and J 7 bases short, with 13 bases between. CDR3 length: 12 residues. The germline CDR1 and CDR2 sequences are MDHEN and SYDVKM.